This T cell receptor (beta chain) was observed in a study of OX40 agonist ivuxolimab in advanced cancers. The assay was immunoSEQ multiplex PCR, and TCRdb's table has in-frame clones only and misses some. The sample holds 90,000 or so clones; around nine tenths are singletons and the top ten take approximately 0.81%. The CDR3 spans 15 residues. With 7 bases clipped from V and 1 base from J, the junction kept 12 bases outside the gene matches. Per germline, CDR1 GTSNPN and CDR2 SVGIG (reference sequence). The receptor comes from an adult with an advanced solid tumor such as melanoma, head and neck, liver or kidney cancer. The source was CD4+ or CD8+ T cells sorted from blood, collected in a trial of the OX40 agonist ivuxolimab. The J gene is TRBJ1-1, the V gene TRBV30, with TRBD1 matching 7 bases. CDR3 DNA: TGTGCCTACCGACAGGGCGGCTACGCGAACACTGAAGCTTTCTTT. Translated, it gives CAYRQGGYANTEAFF. The entire variable domain, with the rest obtained from reference TRBV30 and TRBJ1-1, is as follows: SQTIHQWPATLVQPVGSPLSLECTVEGTSNPNLYWYRQAAGRGLQLLFYSVGIGQISSEVPQNLSASRPQDRQFILSSKKLLLSDSGFYLCAYRQGGYANTEAFFGQGTRLTVV.